Following are 18 T cell receptor beta chains from one sample sequenced in a study of T cells in Graves' hyperthyroidism and ophthalmopathy. RNA transcripts were the template for amplifying TCR beta CDR3 regions. The study used the HTBI primer set for a first-round RT-PCR of the TCR CDR3. TCRdb independently ran MiXCR on the multiplex PCR reads; one entry per CDR3 protein. The table has 300,000 to 450,000 distinct CDR3 sequences, approximately 15% seen once. The sample taken for sequencing was blood. These receptors were obtained from a woman in her sixties or seventies with Graves' hyperthyroidism.

This clonotype was seen repeatedly, ten times or more. The rearrangement uses TRBV28 and TRBJ1-4; TRBD1 might be the D (6 bases). Trimming pared 5 bases from V and 7 bases from J, leaving 14 bases between. CDR3 length: 14 amino acids. CDR1 and CDR2 (germline): MDHEN, SYDVKM. The CDR3 DNA is TGTGCCAGCAGTCTTATCAGGGGTTTTGAAAAACTGTTTTTT. It translates to CASSLIRGFEKLFF.

This clonotype has a count of ten or more. This chain joins TRBV18 and TRBJ2-3; TRBD2 might be the D (6 bases). Germline CDR1 KGHSH, CDR2 LQKENI. The CDR3 extends over 14 amino acids. V dropped 3 bases and J dropped 5 bases, with 12 bases sitting between them. CDR3 residues: CASSPTSYGDTQYF. CDR3 DNA sequence: TGTGCCAGCTCACCGACTAGTTACGGAGATACGCAGTATTTT.

The J gene is TRBJ2-1, the V gene TRBV6-1; 8 positions agree with TRBD2. V lost 9 bases and J lost 7; bases outside the gene matches: 20. From germline, CDR1 is MNHNS and CDR2 SASEGT. This CDR3 has 17 residues. CDR3: CASFSPPGTRGRNEQFF. The CDR3 DNA sequence: TGTGCCAGTTTTTCTCCCCCCGGGACTAGAGGGAGGAATGAGCAGTTCTTC.

The chain uses TRBV30 and TRBJ2-5; D uncertain. CDR3 length: 11 residues. Looked up from germline, CDR1 is GTSNPN and CDR2 is SVGIG (reference sequence). Trimming took off 0 bases at V and 2 bases at J, with 1 base between the two ends. This chain's CDR3 is CAWSVQETQYF. The CDR3 DNA sequence: TGTGCCTGGAGTGTACAAGAGACCCAGTACTTC.

The V call is TRBV5-1, the J call TRBJ2-5; TRBD2 agrees at 12 bases. The CDR3 contains 16 residues. Germline values: CDR1 SGHRS, CDR2 YFSETQ. V was pared by 4 bases and J by 5 bases, with 9 bases of the junction left unmatched. CDR3: CASSQTSGRRMETQYF. CDR3 sequence (DNA): TGCGCCAGCAGCCAGACTAGCGGGAGAAGGATGGAGACCCAGTACTTC.

This clonotype was counted ten times or more. J is TRBJ1-4 and V is TRBV20-1; TRBD1 matches at 8 bases. Germline lookup yields CDR1 DFQATT and CDR2 SNEGSKA (reference sequence). CDR3 length: 14 amino acids. The trim removed 0 bases at V and 10 bases at J, leaving 7 bases unmatched. The CDR3 region is CSARDSRGHGKLFF. CDR3 sequence (DNA): TGCAGTGCTAGAGATTCCAGGGGGCATGGAAAACTGTTTTTT.

This chain joins TRBV11-2 and TRBJ2-7, with TRBD2 matching over 9 bases. V dropped 0 bases and J dropped 7; count of bases not matched to a gene: 7. Per germline, CDR1 SGHAT and CDR2 FQNNGV. The CDR3 loop spans 15 amino acids. The CDR3 coding sequence is TGTGCCAGCAGCTTAGAGGGCGGGAGGGTCGGTGAGCAGTACTTC. It translates to CASSLEGGRVGEQYF. Complete variable domain (other parts from reference TRBV11-2 and TRBJ2-7): EAGVAQSPRYKIIEKRQSVAFWCNPISGHATLYWYQQILGQGPKLLIQFQNNGVVDDSQLPKDRFSAERLKGVDSTLKIQPAKLEDSAVYLCASSLEGGRVGEQYFGPGTRLTVT.

Ten or more counts support this clonotype. The chain is built from TRBV5-6 and TRBJ2-1; 8 bases line up with TRBD2. CDR1 and CDR2 from the germline V gene are SGHDT and YYEEEE. This CDR3 contains 15 residues. The V gene end was trimmed by 2 bases and the J gene end by 6 bases; junction bases not matched to a gene: 7. CDR3 in DNA: TGTGCCAGCAGCTTAGCAGCGGGAGACACCAATGAGCAGTTCTTC. Its protein product is CASSLAAGDTNEQFF. Full variable domain (missing parts from reference TRBV5-6 and TRBJ2-1): DAGVTQSPTHLIKTRGQQVTLRCSPKSGHDTVSWYQQALGQGPQFIFQYYEEEERQRGNFPDRFSGHQFPNYSSELNVNALLLGDSALYLCASSLAAGDTNEQFFGPGTRLTVL.

This clonotype showed up many times. The chain is built from TRBV20-1 and TRBJ2-1, with 9 bases fitting TRBD2. The CDR3 has 16 residues. The ends lost 4 bases at V and 4 bases at J; junction bases unmatched: 11. Germline V gene lookup returns CDR1 DFQATT and CDR2 SNEGSKA (reference sequence). CDR3: CSATTLIAGAYNEQFF. CDR3 DNA: TGCAGTGCTACGACTCTAATAGCGGGAGCTTACAATGAGCAGTTCTTC.

At least ten counts were recorded for this clonotype. CDR3 sequence reads: CASSLTSREQFF. DNA for the CDR3: TGTGCCAGCAGCCTTACTAGCCGGGAGCAGTTCTTC. The gene calls are TRBV11-3 and TRBJ2-1; possible D gene TRBD2, 6 bases. The CDR3 consists of 12 residues. Germline lookup yields CDR1 SGHNT and CDR2 YENEEA. Between the trimmed V and J ends, which lost 5 bases and 10 bases, there was a span of 12 bases.

This clonotype was seen many times. The V call is TRBV29-1, the J call TRBJ2-3, with TRBD2 as a possible D gene (6 bases). The germline V gene has CDR1 SQVTM and CDR2 ANQGSEA. The V and J ends lost 1 base and 4 bases respectively, with 9 bases between them. The CDR3 length is 13 residues. The CDR3: CSVEGGGADTQYF. CDR3 sequence (DNA): TGCAGCGTTGAAGGCGGCGGGGCAGATACGCAGTATTTT.

The genes are TRBV15 and TRBJ1-3; 7 bases are a match to TRBD1. This CDR3 is 15 amino acids long. Losses at the gene ends were 1 base for V and 0 bases for J; bases not matched to a gene: 0. Germline CDR1 is LNHNV and CDR2 is YYDKDF (reference sequence). The DNA of the CDR3 is TGTGCCACCAGCAGAGGGGACAGCTCTGGAAACACCATATATTTT. This sequence encodes CATSRGDSSGNTIYF.

This clonotype was observed many times. This rearrangement joins TRBV7-9 to TRBJ2-2; D perhaps matches TRBD1 (6 bases). Germline assignment: CDR1 SEHNR and CDR2 FQNEAQ (reference sequence). CDR3 size: 16 residues. Trimming left V 5 bases short and J 3 bases short, with 16 bases between. The CDR3 DNA is TGTGCCAGCAGCCCCAGGTCGGCAGGGGACACCGGGGAGCTGTTTTTT. This sequence encodes CASSPRSAGDTGELFF.

This clonotype was seen ten or more times. J is TRBJ2-7 and V is TRBV12-3 or TRBV12-4, with D unresolved. This CDR3 region has 13 residues. Trimming stripped 6 bases from V and 5 bases from J, with 14 bases between. This chain's CDR3 is CASSPRSANEQYF. CDR3 sequence (DNA): TGTGCCAGCAGCCCCCGCTCGGCGAACGAGCAGTACTTC.

This clonotype showed up just a few times. The rearrangement links TRBV5-1 to TRBJ2-5; 8 bases fit TRBD1. The CDR3 is made up of 15 amino acids. With 1 base clipped from V and 3 bases from J, the junction kept 5 bases outside the gene matches. CDR1 and CDR2 (germline): SGHRS, YFSETQ. CDR3 loop: CASSLWQGAKETQYF. CDR3 sequence (DNA): TGCGCCAGCAGCTTGTGGCAGGGGGCGAAAGAGACCCAGTACTTC.

This clonotype has ten or more counts. The chain joins TRBV5-1 to TRBJ2-7, with TRBD1 matching 8 bases. The CDR3 sequence is 13 residues long. The J segment lost 9 bases and the V segment lost 0 bases, leaving 5 bases of the junction unmatched. The germline V gene encodes CDR1 SGHRS and CDR2 YFSETQ. The CDR3 spells CASSLGPGGVQYF. CDR3 nucleotides: TGCGCCAGCAGCTTGGGGCCAGGGGGCGTGCAGTACTTC.

This clonotype has ten or more counts. The genes are TRBV6-5 and TRBJ2-7; 11 bases match TRBD2. CDR3 size: 17 residues. V dropped 0 bases and J dropped 3; count of bases not matched to a gene: 7. From germline, CDR1 is MNHEY and CDR2 SVGAGI. The CDR3 reads CASSYSIGTSGLYEQYF. Written as DNA, the CDR3 is TGTGCCAGCAGTTACTCGATAGGGACTAGCGGACTCTACGAGCAGTACTTC.

This clonotype was observed many times. V and J are TRBV2 and TRBJ1-4; weak D call: TRBD1 (5 bases). CDR1 is SNHLY and CDR2 is FYNNEI in the germline V gene. The CDR3 extends over 17 amino acids. The V end lost 4 bases, the J end lost 0 bases, and 15 bases lay between the germline ends. The CDR3 here is CASSGSPRDATNEKLFF. The CDR3, as DNA: TGTGCCAGCAGTGGTTCTCCCCGGGACGCAACTAATGAAAAACTGTTTTTT.